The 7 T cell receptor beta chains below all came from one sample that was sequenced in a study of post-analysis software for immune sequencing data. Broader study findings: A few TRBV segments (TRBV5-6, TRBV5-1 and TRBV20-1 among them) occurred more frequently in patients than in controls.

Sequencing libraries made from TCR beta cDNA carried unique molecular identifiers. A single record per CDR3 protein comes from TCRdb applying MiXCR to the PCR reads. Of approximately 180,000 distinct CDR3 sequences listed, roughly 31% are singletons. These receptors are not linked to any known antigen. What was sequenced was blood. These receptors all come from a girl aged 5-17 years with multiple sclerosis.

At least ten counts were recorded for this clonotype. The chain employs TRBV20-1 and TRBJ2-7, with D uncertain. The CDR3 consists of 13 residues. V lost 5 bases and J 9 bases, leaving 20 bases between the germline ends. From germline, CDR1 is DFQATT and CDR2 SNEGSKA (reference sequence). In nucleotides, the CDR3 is TGCAGTGCTCGAGGTCACAGTTCATCAGGGCAGTACTTC. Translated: CSARGHSSSGQYF.

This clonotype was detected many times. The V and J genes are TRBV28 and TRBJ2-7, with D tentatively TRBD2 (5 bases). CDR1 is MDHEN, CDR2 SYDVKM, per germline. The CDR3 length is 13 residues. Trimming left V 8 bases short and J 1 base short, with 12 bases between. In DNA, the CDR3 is TGTGCCAGCGGGAGTGAAGAGTCCTACGAGCAGTACTTC. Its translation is CASGSEESYEQYF.

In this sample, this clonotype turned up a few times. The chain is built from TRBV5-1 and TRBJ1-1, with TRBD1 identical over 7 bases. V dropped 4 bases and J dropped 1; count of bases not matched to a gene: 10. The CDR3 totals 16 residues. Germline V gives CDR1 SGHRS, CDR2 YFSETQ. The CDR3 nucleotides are TGCGCCAGCAGCCAACCTTACAGGGGTAAGAACACTGAAGCTTTCTTT. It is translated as CASSQPYRGKNTEAFF.

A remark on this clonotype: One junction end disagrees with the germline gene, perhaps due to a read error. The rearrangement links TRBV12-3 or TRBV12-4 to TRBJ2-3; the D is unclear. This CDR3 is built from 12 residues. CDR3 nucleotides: TGTGCCAGCAGCTTTAGCACAGATGCGCAGTATTTT. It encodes CASSFSTDAQYF.

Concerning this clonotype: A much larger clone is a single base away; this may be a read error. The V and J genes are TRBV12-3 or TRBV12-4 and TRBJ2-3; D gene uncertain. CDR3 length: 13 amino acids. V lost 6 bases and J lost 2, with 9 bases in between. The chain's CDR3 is CASRGWPTDTQYF. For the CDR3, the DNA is TGTGCCAGCAGGGGTTGGCCCACAGATACGCAGTATTTT.

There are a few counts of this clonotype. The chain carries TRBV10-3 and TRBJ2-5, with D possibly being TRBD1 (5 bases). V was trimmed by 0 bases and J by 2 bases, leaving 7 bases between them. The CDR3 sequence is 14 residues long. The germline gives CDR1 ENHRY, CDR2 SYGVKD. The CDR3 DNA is TGTGCCATCAGTGAGTCAAGGGGTCAAGAGACCCAGTACTTC. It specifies CAISESRGQETQYF.

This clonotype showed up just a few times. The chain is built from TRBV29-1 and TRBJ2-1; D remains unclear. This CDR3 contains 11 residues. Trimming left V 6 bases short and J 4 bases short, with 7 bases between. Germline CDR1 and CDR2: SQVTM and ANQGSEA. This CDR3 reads CSVDSYNEQFF. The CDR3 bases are TGCAGCGTGGATTCTTACAATGAGCAGTTCTTC.